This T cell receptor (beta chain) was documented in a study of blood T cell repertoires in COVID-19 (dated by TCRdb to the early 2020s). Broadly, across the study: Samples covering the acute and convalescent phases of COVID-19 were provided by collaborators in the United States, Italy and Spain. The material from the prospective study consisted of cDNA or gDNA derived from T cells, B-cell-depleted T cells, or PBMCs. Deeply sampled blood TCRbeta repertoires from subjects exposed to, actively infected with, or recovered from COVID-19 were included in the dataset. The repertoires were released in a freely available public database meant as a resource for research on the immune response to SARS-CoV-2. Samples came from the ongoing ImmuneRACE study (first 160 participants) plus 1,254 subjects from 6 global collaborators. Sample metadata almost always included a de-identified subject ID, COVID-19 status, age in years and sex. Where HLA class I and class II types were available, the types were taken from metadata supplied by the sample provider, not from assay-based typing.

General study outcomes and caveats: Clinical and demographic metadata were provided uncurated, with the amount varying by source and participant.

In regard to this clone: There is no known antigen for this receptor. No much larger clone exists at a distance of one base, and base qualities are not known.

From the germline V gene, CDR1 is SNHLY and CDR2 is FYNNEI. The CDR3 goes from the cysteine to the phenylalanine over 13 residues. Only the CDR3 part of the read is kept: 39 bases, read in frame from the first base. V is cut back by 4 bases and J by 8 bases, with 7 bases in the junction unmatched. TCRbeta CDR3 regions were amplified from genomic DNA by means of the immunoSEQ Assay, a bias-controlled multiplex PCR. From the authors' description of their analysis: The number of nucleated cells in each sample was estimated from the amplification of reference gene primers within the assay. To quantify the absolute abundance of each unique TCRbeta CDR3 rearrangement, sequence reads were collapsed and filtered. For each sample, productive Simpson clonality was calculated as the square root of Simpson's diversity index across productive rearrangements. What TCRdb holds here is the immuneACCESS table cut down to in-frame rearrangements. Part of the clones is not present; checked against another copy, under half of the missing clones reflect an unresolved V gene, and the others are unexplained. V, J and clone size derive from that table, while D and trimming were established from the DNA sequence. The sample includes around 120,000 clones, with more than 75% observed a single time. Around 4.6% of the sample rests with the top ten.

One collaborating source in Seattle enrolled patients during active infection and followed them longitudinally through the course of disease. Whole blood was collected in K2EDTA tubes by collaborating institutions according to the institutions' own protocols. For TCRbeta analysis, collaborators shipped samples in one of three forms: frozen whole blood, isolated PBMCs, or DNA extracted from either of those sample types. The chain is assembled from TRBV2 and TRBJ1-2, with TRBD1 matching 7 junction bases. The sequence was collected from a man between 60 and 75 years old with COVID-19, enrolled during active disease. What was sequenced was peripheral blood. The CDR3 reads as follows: CASSARTGGGYTF. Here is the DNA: TGTGCCAGCAGTGCCCGGACAGGCGGGGGCTACACCTTC.